These T cell receptor beta chains were read from a single sample in a study of blood T cell repertoires in COVID-19. TCRdb's table, derived via immunoSEQ multiplex PCR, lists solely in-frame clones and lacks some. The data contain approximately 110,000 clones, roughly 80% of them seen just once; the ten biggest clones take up about 1.4%. The source material was peripheral blood. Receptors were obtained from a man aged 50 to 60 with acute or convalescent COVID-19. The CDR3 runs from the conserved cysteine through the conserved F or W. A D gene is named only where the DNA matches it firmly. The size field is filled for only some rows; it gives once, few, many or a size class.

j_gene	abundance	v_gene	d_gene	len	CDR3aa	CDR3nt
TRBJ1-2	-	TRBV9	TRBD1	14	CASSSQTGNYGYTF	TGTGCCAGCAGCTCCCAGACAGGGAACTATGGCTACACCTTC
TRBJ2-2	-	TRBV9	-	13	CASSAQVGGELFF	TGTGCCAGCAGCGCCCAAGTCGGCGGGGAGCTGTTTTTT
TRBJ2-7	-	TRBV18	-	12	CASSPSSYEQYF	TGTGCCAGCTCACCCAGCTCCTACGAGCAGTACTTC
TRBJ2-5	once	TRBV9	-	14	CASSVGHSRETQYF	TGTGCCAGCAGCGTAGGCCACTCAAGAGAGACCCAGTACTTC
TRBJ2-3	-	TRBV4-1	TRBD2	15	CASSLIAGSTDTQYF	TGCGCCAGCAGCCTCATAGCGGGGAGCACAGATACGCAGTATTTT
TRBJ1-2	few	TRBV5-1	-	16	CASSLGAAEARNGYTF	TGCGCCAGCAGCTTGGGGGCAGCGGAGGCGCGAAATGGCTACACCTTC
TRBJ1-2	few	TRBV24-1	TRBD1	14	CATSDTQGAPGYTF	TGTGCCACCAGTGATACGCAGGGGGCGCCGGGCTACACCTTC
TRBJ2-7	-	TRBV28	TRBD1	14	CASSRGQGLYEQYF	TGTGCCAGCAGCCGGGGACAGGGATTATACGAGCAGTACTTC
TRBJ1-5	-	TRBV19	TRBD1	14	CASRGDSSNQPQHF	TGTGCCAGTAGGGGGGACAGCAGCAATCAGCCCCAGCATTTT
TRBJ2-5	-	TRBV5-1	-	12	CASYGDGETQYF	TGCGCCAGCTACGGAGACGGAGAGACCCAGTACTTC
TRBJ2-2	-	TRBV6-1	-	15	CASSERAGFGGELFF	TGTGCCAGCAGTGAACGGGCAGGGTTCGGCGGGGAGCTGTTTTTT
TRBJ1-2	-	TRBV6-4	-	14	CASSDSRGTYGYTF	TGTGCCAGCAGTGACTCGAGGGGGACCTATGGCTACACCTTC
TRBJ2-3	-	TRBV5-4	TRBD1	13	CASSFDGTGQASF	TGTGCCAGCAGCTTCGATGGGACAGGGCAGGCCTCTTTT
TRBJ2-2	-	TRBV2	TRBD1	14	CASRHRGPTGELFF	TGTGCCAGCAGACACAGGGGTCCCACCGGGGAGCTGTTTTTT
TRBJ2-1	-	TRBV11-2	TRBD2	15	CASSSLAGRNNEQFF	TGTGCCAGCAGCTCACTAGCGGGACGGAACAATGAGCAGTTCTTC
TRBJ2-5	once	TRBV5-1	TRBD1	16	CASSLALTGGKETQYF	TGCGCCAGCAGCTTGGCCCTGACAGGGGGTAAAGAGACCCAGTACTTC
TRBJ2-3	-	TRBV3-1/TRBV3-2	TRBD2	17	CASSQDRAGGSSDTQYF	TGTGCCAGCAGCCAAGATCGAGCGGGGGGTTCCTCAGATACGCAGTATTTT
TRBJ2-7	-	TRBV6-6	TRBD2	15	CASPPASGGSYEQYF	TGTGCCAGCCCACCGGCCAGCGGGGGGTCCTACGAGCAGTACTTC
TRBJ1-1	-	TRBV5-1	-	14	CASSLVAGAAEAFF	TGCGCCAGCAGCTTGGTGGCAGGGGCGGCTGAAGCTTTCTTT
TRBJ1-5	once	TRBV5-1	-	15	CASSLSSGGNQPQHF	TGCGCCAGCAGCTTGAGTTCAGGGGGCAATCAGCCCCAGCATTTT
TRBJ1-4	-	TRBV30	TRBD1	13	CAWNRDRNEKLFF	TGTGCCTGGAACCGGGACAGAAATGAAAAACTGTTTTTT
TRBJ2-5	-	TRBV30	-	11	CAWRGQETQYF	TGTGCCTGGAGGGGGCAGGAGACCCAGTACTTC
TRBJ1-4	-	TRBV5-1	-	15	CASSPQPPGGEKLFF	TGCGCCAGCAGCCCCCAGCCACCAGGAGGTGAAAAACTGTTTTTT
TRBJ1-3	once	TRBV3-1/TRBV3-2	TRBD1	15	CASSPRQGGGNTIYF	TGTGCCAGCAGCCCGCGGCAGGGGGGTGGAAACACCATATATTTT
TRBJ1-1	-	TRBV7-3	-	13	CASSLTQLTEAFF	TGTGCCAGCAGCTTAACACAGCTCACTGAAGCTTTCTTT
TRBJ1-5	-	TRBV19	-	16	CASSISAGGSNQPQHF	TGTGCCAGTAGTATATCCGCGGGAGGTAGCAATCAGCCCCAGCATTTT